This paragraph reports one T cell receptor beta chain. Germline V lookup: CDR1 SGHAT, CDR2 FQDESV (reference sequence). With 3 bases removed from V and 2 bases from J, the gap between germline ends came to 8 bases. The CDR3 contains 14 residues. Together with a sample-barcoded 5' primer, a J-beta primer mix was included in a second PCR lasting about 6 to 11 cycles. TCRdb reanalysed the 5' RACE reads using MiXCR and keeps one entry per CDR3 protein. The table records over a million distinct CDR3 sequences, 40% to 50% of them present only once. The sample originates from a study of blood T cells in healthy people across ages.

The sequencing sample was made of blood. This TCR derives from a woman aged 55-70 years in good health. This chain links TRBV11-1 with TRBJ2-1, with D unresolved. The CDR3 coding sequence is TGTGCCAGCAGCTTGGGTCCCGCCTACAATGAGCAGTTCTTC. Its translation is CASSLGPAYNEQFF.